The 18 T cell receptor beta chains below all came from one sample that was sequenced in a study of spatial heterogeneity in lung cancer. TCRdb analysed the 5' RACE reads with MiXCR anew, one entry per CDR3 protein. Of 2,500 to 3,500 distinct CDR3 sequences detected, roughly 18% appear once; the ten largest clones hold about 16%. Noted time point: sample taken at primary tumor resection. Sequencing used normal lung tissue next to the tumor, obtained at surgery. These receptors were obtained from a male donor with early-stage non-small cell lung cancer.

In its sample, this clonotype ranks as medium-sized. The genes are TRBV19 and TRBJ2-5; 7 bases agree with TRBD2. The CDR3 runs to 15 residues. Germline-derived CDR1 and CDR2 are LNHDA and SQIVND (reference sequence). V lost 5 bases, J lost 2 bases, and 8 bases stayed unmatched. CDR3 sequence reads: CASSSAGALQETQYF. CDR3 coding DNA: TGTGCCAGTAGTTCGGCGGGAGCACTACAAGAGACCCAGTACTTC.

The V call is TRBV6-5, the J call TRBJ1-2; 7 nucleotides line up with TRBD1. The CDR3 is 11 residues long. CDR1 and CDR2 (germline): MNHEY, SVGAGI. V trimming: 8 bases; J trimming: 3 bases; junction bases outside the gene matches: 0. CDR3 amino acids: CASGTDYGYTF. Here the CDR3 DNA reads TGTGCCAGCGGGACAGACTATGGCTACACCTTC.

A note on this clonotype: The conserved final phenylalanine or tryptophan is absent from the CDR3, which likely points to a read error. The chain is built from TRBV30 and TRBJ2-7, with a tentative D call TRBD1 (6 bases). This CDR3 region has 14 residues. CDR1 is GTSNPN and CDR2 is SVGIG in the germline V gene (reference sequence). Trimming took off 1 base at V and 2 bases at J, with 12 bases between the two ends. CDR3 region: CAWSALGQPYEQYL. For the CDR3, the DNA is TGTGCCTGGAGTGCGCTTGGACAGCCCTACGAGCAGTACTTA.

This clonotype was observed a handful of times. The rearrangement joins TRBV7-9 to TRBJ2-7; 16 bases fit TRBD2. Germline assignment: CDR1 SEHNR and CDR2 FQNEAQ (reference sequence). CDR3 length equals 18 residues. V was clipped by 5 bases and J by 3 bases; unmatched bases: 10. The DNA for the CDR3 is TGTGCCAGCAGCAAGACCGGGACTAGCGGGAGGGACTTCTACGAGCAGTACTTC. This gives the protein CASSKTGTSGRDFYEQYF.

This clonotype is categorized as medium-sized. The rearrangement uses TRBV7-8 and TRBJ2-5; D unclear. Germline loops: CDR1 SGHVS, CDR2 FQNEAQ. V shed 3 bases and J shed 5 bases, with 10 bases lying between them. The CDR3 totals 13 residues. The CDR3 DNA sequence: TGTGCCAGCAGCTTCGGAGTATCGGAGACCCAGTACTTC. Translation: CASSFGVSETQYF.

The chain carries TRBV20-1 and TRBJ2-7, with 9 bases fitting TRBD1. Germline trimming cut 6 bases from V and 3 bases from J; bases unmatched to any gene: 9. This CDR3 has 14 residues. Per the germline V gene, CDR1 is DFQATT and CDR2 is SNEGSKA (reference sequence). CDR3: CSALPGTGSYEQYF. The CDR3 DNA reads as TGCAGTGCACTCCCCGGGACAGGGAGCTACGAGCAGTACTTC.

The chain has TRBV28 and TRBJ1-5; possibly TRBD1 for D (6 bases). This CDR3 contains 15 residues. Germline V gives CDR1 MDHEN, CDR2 SYDVKM. Trimming removed 5 bases at V and 7 bases at J, with 18 bases between. CDR3 protein: CASSPVTGNRQPQHF. The CDR3 DNA follows: TGTGCCAGCAGTCCGGTTACAGGGAATCGGCAGCCCCAGCATTTT.

This clonotype counts as medium-sized. DNA of the CDR3: TGTGCCAGCTCCCGGGGGAGGGGGCCAGATACGCAGTATTTT. This encodes CASSRGRGPDTQYF. V and J are TRBV2 and TRBJ2-3; tentatively, D is TRBD1 or TRBD2 (7 bases each). The V and J ends lost 8 bases and 4 bases respectively, with 16 bases between them. There are 14 residues in the CDR3. Germline V gene sequence: CDR1 SNHLY, CDR2 FYNNEI. Supplemented by reference TRBV2 and TRBJ2-3, the full variable domain reads EPEVTQTPSHQVTQMGQEVILRCVPISNHLYFYWYRQILGQKVEFLVSFYNNEISEKSEIFDDQFSVERPDGSNFTLKIRSTKLEDSAMYFCASSRGRGPDTQYFGPGTRLTVL.

This clonotype was counted a few times. The chain joins TRBV10-3 to TRBJ2-1; 9 bases fit TRBD1. Germline trimming cut 2 bases from V and 8 bases from J; bases unmatched to any gene: 10. The length of the CDR3 is 16 residues. Looked up from germline, CDR1 is ENHRY and CDR2 is SYGVKD. CDR3 sequence: CAISEIPGTGYDEQFF. DNA for the CDR3: TGTGCCATCAGTGAGATACCCGGGACAGGGTACGATGAGCAGTTCTTC.

The chain has TRBV13 and TRBJ1-1; D remains unclear. Germline CDR1 reads PRHDT; CDR2 reads FYEKMQ (reference sequence). The V and J ends lost 2 bases and 3 bases respectively, with 7 bases between them. There are 13 residues in the CDR3. The CDR3 protein is CASSLSVDTEAFF. DNA of the CDR3: TGTGCCAGCAGCTTAAGTGTAGACACTGAAGCTTTCTTT.

This clonotype counts as medium-sized. The chain joins TRBV9 to TRBJ2-1; D uncertain. V lost 0 bases and J 0 bases, leaving 7 bases between the germline ends. Germline values: CDR1 SGDLS, CDR2 YYNGEE. This CDR3 has 15 amino acids. CDR3 in amino acids: CASSVAESSYNEQFF. The CDR3 bases are TGTGCCAGCAGCGTAGCAGAGAGCTCCTACAATGAGCAGTTCTTC.

This clonotype is labeled as medium-sized. This chain links TRBV27 with TRBJ2-7, with 8 bases lining up with TRBD1. Germline assignment: CDR1 MNHEY and CDR2 SMNVEV (reference sequence). The junction had 4 bases not matched to a gene; V was cut back by 2 bases and J by 4 bases. The CDR3 runs 14 residues. CDR3 residues: CASSLQGARYEQYF. The CDR3 nucleotides are TGTGCCAGCAGTTTACAGGGGGCTCGGTACGAGCAGTACTTC.

By share of the sample, this clonotype is medium-sized (0.01 to 0.1%). The chain links TRBV14 to TRBJ2-7; D is tentatively TRBD1 or TRBD2 (5 bases each). Trimming pared 5 bases from V and 10 bases from J, leaving 15 bases between. In germline, CDR1 is SGHDN, CDR2 FVKESK. CDR3 length equals 12 residues. Written as DNA, the CDR3 is TGTGCCAGCAGCGCGACGGGGACCTCCCAGTACTTC. Amino acid sequence: CASSATGTSQYF.

This clonotype is medium-sized by share. This chain uses TRBV2 with TRBJ1-3, with 7 bases that match TRBD1. There are 14 residues in the CDR3. Germline V gene lookup returns CDR1 SNHLY and CDR2 FYNNEI. V lost 9 bases and J lost 0; bases outside the gene matches: 5. This CDR3 is CARNRGDSGNTIYF. CDR3 in DNA: TGTGCCAGGAACAGGGGCGACTCTGGAAACACCATATATTTT. Complete variable domain (other parts from reference TRBV2 and TRBJ1-3): EPEVTQTPSHQVTQMGQEVILRCVPISNHLYFYWYRQILGQKVEFLVSFYNNEISEKSEIFDDQFSVERPDGSNFTLKIRSTKLEDSAMYFCARNRGDSGNTIYFGEGSWLTVV.

This clonotype was seen just once. The rearrangement joins TRBV20-1 to TRBJ2-3, with D possibly being TRBD2 (5 bases). The CDR3 is 14 residues long. The ends were cut back, 6 bases at V and 2 bases at J, with 15 bases in the middle. Germline V gene data show CDR1 as DFQATT and CDR2 as SNEGSKA (reference sequence). DNA of the CDR3: TGCAGTGCAAATAGCGTTTATGACACAGATACGCAGTATTTT. The encoded protein is CSANSVYDTDTQYF.

This clonotype is medium-sized. CDR3: CASTELAVTGELFF. CDR3 coding DNA: TGTGCCAGCACAGAACTAGCAGTTACCGGGGAGCTGTTTTTT. The chain carries TRBV2 and TRBJ2-2; maybe TRBD2 (6 bases). Per germline, CDR1 SNHLY and CDR2 FYNNEI. V was cut by 7 bases and J by 5 bases, with 14 bases left in between. The CDR3 runs 14 residues. Full variable domain (rest looked up from reference TRBV2 and TRBJ2-2): EPEVTQTPSHQVTQMGQEVILRCVPISNHLYFYWYRQILGQKVEFLVSFYNNEISEKSEIFDDQFSVERPDGSNFTLKIRSTKLEDSAMYFCASTELAVTGELFFGEGSRLTVL.

In its sample, this clonotype ranks as medium-sized. The DNA for the CDR3 is TGTGCCAGCAGCCACACCCCGGGACAGGGGTTGAATTCACCCCTCCACTTT. Its protein is CASSHTPGQGLNSPLHF. The chain couples TRBV3-1 to TRBJ1-6, with 10 positions matching TRBD1. This CDR3 spans 17 amino acids. Germline loops: CDR1 LGHDT, CDR2 YNNKEL (reference sequence). V shed 3 bases, J shed 7 bases, and the junction held 9 bases outside the gene matches.

In this sample, this clonotype is medium-sized (0.01 to 0.1%). The genes are TRBV2 and TRBJ2-7, with 10 nucleotides matching TRBD1. This CDR3 comprises 14 residues. Losses at the gene ends were 3 bases for V and 2 bases for J; bases not matched to a gene: 1. CDR1 and CDR2 (germline): SNHLY, FYNNEI. The CDR3 coding sequence is TGTGCCAGCAGTGAGGGGACAGGGGCCTACGAGCAGTACTTC. This encodes CASSEGTGAYEQYF.